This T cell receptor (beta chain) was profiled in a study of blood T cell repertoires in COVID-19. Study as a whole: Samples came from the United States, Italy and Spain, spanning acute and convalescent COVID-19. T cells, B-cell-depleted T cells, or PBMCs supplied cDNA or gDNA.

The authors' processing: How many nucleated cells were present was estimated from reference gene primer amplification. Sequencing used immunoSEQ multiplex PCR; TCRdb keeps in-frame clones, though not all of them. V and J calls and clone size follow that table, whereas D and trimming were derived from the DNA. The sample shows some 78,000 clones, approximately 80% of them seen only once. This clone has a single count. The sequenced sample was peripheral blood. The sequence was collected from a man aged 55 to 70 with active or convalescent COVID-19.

The CDR3 DNA sequence: TGTGCCAGCAGCGGACAACAGGCGACCACCTCTGGAAACACCATATATTTT. Translated, it gives CASSGQQATTSGNTIYF. This sequence joins TRBV9 and TRBJ1-3; possibly TRBD1 for D (5 bases). CDR1 is SGDLS, CDR2 YYNGEE, per germline. The CDR3 sequence is 17 residues long. V was clipped by 3 bases and J by 0 bases, with 16 bases between them.